One and the same sample provided the 16 T cell receptor beta chains below, sequenced in a study of blood T cells in healthy people across ages. The authors ran a second PCR of about 6 to 12 cycles using a sample-barcoded 5' primer and a J-beta primer mix. Via MiXCR, TCRdb re-called the 5' RACE reads, giving one row per CDR3 protein. The sample carries over a million distinct CDR3 sequences, about 42% recorded once. Sequencing input: blood. Receptors originate from a woman between 18 and 30 years old in good health.

This clonotype was seen only once. The J gene is TRBJ2-4, the V gene TRBV4-3; no definite D call. The CDR3 has 16 amino acids. Germline V CDR1 and CDR2: LGHNA, YSLEER. Trimming left V 0 bases short and J 2 bases short, with 11 bases between. The CDR3 protein is CASSQDWGLSKNIQYF. CDR3 in DNA: TGCGCCAGCAGCCAAGATTGGGGATTGTCCAAAAACATTCAGTACTTC.

V gene TRBV2 combines with J gene TRBJ2-3; 9 bases match TRBD2. V shed 2 bases and J 4 bases; nucleotides not matched to a gene: 4. Germline V CDR1 and CDR2: SNHLY, FYNNEI. The CDR3 has 15 residues. The DNA for the CDR3 is TGTGCCAGCAGTGAACTAGCGGGGACCCCAGATACGCAGTATTTT. Translated, it gives CASSELAGTPDTQYF. Looking up the rest from reference TRBV2 and TRBJ2-3 gives the full variable domain: EPEVTQTPSHQVTQMGQEVILRCVPISNHLYFYWYRQILGQKVEFLVSFYNNEISEKSEIFDDQFSVERPDGSNFTLKIRSTKLEDSAMYFCASSELAGTPDTQYFGPGTRLTVL.

Turning to this clonotype: Its ends do not fully match the called genes, so a read error is possible. The J gene is TRBJ1-5, the V gene TRBV6-2 or TRBV6-3, with no clear D. The CDR3 has 15 amino acids. Germline CDR1 is MNHEY and CDR2 is SVGEGT. The CDR3 reads CASSYGEPPNQHQHF. The CDR3 bases are TGTGCCAGCAGTTACGGAGAACCGCCCAATCAGCACCAGCATTTT.

V gene TRBV5-1 combines with J gene TRBJ2-5; D is unclear. Germline-derived CDR1 and CDR2 are SGHRS and YFSETQ. V was trimmed by 7 bases and J by 11 bases, leaving 24 bases between them. This CDR3 is built from 14 residues. CDR3 sequence: CASYEYGSFNEQYF. As DNA, the CDR3 is TGCGCCAGCTATGAATATGGCAGTTTCAATGAGCAGTACTTC.

This clonotype has only one observation. V usage is TRBV6-1 and J usage is TRBJ1-2; no firm D call. This CDR3 is built from 15 residues. The germline V gene has CDR1 MNHNS and CDR2 SASEGT. Trimming took 2 bases from V and 0 from J, leaving 10 bases between them. CDR3 amino acids: CASSERSGTNYGYTF. CDR3 in DNA: TGTGCCAGCAGTGAACGGTCCGGAACTAACTATGGCTACACCTTC.

Concerning this clonotype itself: At one end the junction does not follow the germline gene, possibly because of a read error. The rearrangement uses TRBV18 and TRBJ1-2; D not resolved. The CDR3 has 12 residues. Germline-derived CDR1 and CDR2 are KGHSH and LQKENI. CDR3 sequence (DNA): TGTGCCAGCTCACGAAACACGGATGGCCACACCTTC. Encoded protein: CASSRNTDGHTF.

As to this clonotype: Germline and junction disagree at one end, which may indicate a read error. V and J are TRBV27 and TRBJ1-2; 9 bases line up with TRBD1. This CDR3 spans 15 amino acids. Germline CDR1 reads MNHEY; CDR2 reads SMNVEV (reference sequence). Here the CDR3 reads CASRIWTGDNYGYTF. In DNA, the CDR3 is TGTGCCAGCAGGATATGGACAGGGGACAACTATGGCTACACTTTC.

The rearrangement joins TRBV20-1 to TRBJ1-1, with 7 bases matching TRBD1. The germline V gene has CDR1 DFQATT and CDR2 SNEGSKA (reference sequence). V was pared by 3 bases and J by 5 bases, with 9 bases of the junction left unmatched. There are 14 residues in the CDR3. The CDR3 region is CSASPRGGRTEAFF. CDR3 in DNA: TGCAGTGCTAGCCCCAGGGGGGGACGAACTGAAGCTTTCTTT.

This clonotype was observed a few times. V usage is TRBV7-2 and J usage is TRBJ2-7; tentatively, D is TRBD2 (6 bases). The CDR3 is 13 residues long. Per germline, CDR1 SGHTA and CDR2 FQGNSA. Between the trimmed V and J ends, which lost 5 bases and 10 bases, there was a span of 18 bases. The CDR3 here is CASSREGRGDQYF. The CDR3 coding sequence is TGTGCCAGCAGCCGAGAAGGCCGCGGGGACCAGTACTTC. Full variable domain (rest looked up from reference TRBV7-2 and TRBJ2-7): GAGVSQSPSNKVTEKGKDVELRCDPISGHTALYWYRQSLGQGLEFLIYFQGNSAPDKSGLPSDRFSAERTGGSVSTLTIQRTQQEDSAVYLCASSREGRGDQYFGPGTRLTVT.

The chain joins TRBV2 to TRBJ2-1; 8 nucleotides match TRBD1. CDR1 and CDR2 (germline): SNHLY, FYNNEI. V was pared by 9 bases and J by 9 bases, with 7 bases of the junction left unmatched. The CDR3 has 12 amino acids. The CDR3 sequence: CARDRAIAEQFF. CDR3 nucleotide sequence: TGTGCCAGGGACAGGGCGATTGCTGAGCAGTTCTTC.

The chain carries TRBV10-3 and TRBJ2-2; no clear D gene. The germline V and J ends were trimmed by 8 bases and 0 bases, with 10 bases remaining between them. The CDR3 runs to 14 residues. Germline CDR1 and CDR2: ENHRY and SYGVKD. The CDR3 sequence: CAIGPQANTGELFF. DNA of the CDR3: TGTGCCATCGGTCCCCAGGCGAACACCGGGGAGCTGTTTTTT.

The table lists this clonotype with a few counts. This may arise from a read error, as a much more abundant clone is one base away. The rearrangement links TRBV7-2 to TRBJ2-7; D is unclear. The germline V and J ends were trimmed by 10 bases and 3 bases, with 10 bases remaining between them. The CDR3 totals 11 residues. The germline gives CDR1 SGHTA, CDR2 FQGNSA. CDR3 nucleotide sequence: TGTGCCACCGAAGAATACTACGAGCAGTACTTC. This encodes CATEEYYEQYF.

This clonotype was detected only once. This sequence joins TRBV25-1 and TRBJ1-1, with 7 bases aligning to TRBD1. The CDR3 loop spans 14 amino acids. The V gene's germline CDR1 is MGHDK and CDR2 SYGVNS. V gave up 4 bases and J gave up 5 bases; unmatched junction bases: 7. CDR3 residues: CASSADRWSTEAFF. CDR3 DNA: TGTGCCAGCAGTGCGGACAGGTGGAGTACTGAAGCTTTCTTT.

V gene TRBV5-6 combines with J gene TRBJ2-5; no reliable D call. The J call may not be correct, given that the DNA end is closer to TRBJ2-7. CDR3 length: 13 amino acids. Germline CDR1 reads SGHDT; CDR2 reads YYEEEE. The CDR3 reads CASSLAGPGEQYF. CDR3 nucleotide sequence: TGTGCCAGCAGCTTAGCAGGCCCCGGCGAGCAGTACTTC.

This clonotype has more than one count but fewer than ten. The chain combines TRBV27 with TRBJ2-5; no definite D call. Near its end, the DNA agrees better with TRBJ2-4, so the J call may be wrong. Germline lookup yields CDR1 MNHEY and CDR2 SMNVEV (reference sequence). This CDR3 is built from 20 residues. In DNA, the CDR3 is TGTGCCAGCAGTTTTGTCGGTCCCGGCGTTGCCGGGCCCCCTCAAAACATTCAGTACTTC. It translates to CASSFVGPGVAGPPQNIQYF.

This rearrangement joins TRBV21-1 to TRBJ1-2; the table's D call, TRBD1, was not checked against the DNA. TRBV21-1 is flagged as a pseudogene. The CDR3 is 15 amino acids. Written as DNA, the CDR3 is TGTGCCAGCAGCGATCGGGACCCTTTTTCATATGGCTACACCTTC. This codes for CASSDRDPFSYGYTF.